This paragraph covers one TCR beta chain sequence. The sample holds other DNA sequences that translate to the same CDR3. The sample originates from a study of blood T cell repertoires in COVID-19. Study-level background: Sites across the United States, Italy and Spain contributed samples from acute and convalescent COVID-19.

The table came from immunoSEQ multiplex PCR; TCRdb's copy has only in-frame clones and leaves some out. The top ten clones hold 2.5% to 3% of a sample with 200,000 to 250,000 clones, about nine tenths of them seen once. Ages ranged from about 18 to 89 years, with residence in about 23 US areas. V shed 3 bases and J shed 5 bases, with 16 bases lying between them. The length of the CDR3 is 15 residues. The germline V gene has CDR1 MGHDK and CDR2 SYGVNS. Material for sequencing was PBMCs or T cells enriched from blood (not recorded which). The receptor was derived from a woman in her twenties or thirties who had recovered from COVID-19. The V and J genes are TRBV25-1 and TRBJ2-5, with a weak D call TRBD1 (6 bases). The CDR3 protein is CASSDFQGMDETQYF. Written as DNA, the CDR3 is TGTGCCAGCAGTGACTTTCAGGGGATGGACGAGACCCAGTACTTC.